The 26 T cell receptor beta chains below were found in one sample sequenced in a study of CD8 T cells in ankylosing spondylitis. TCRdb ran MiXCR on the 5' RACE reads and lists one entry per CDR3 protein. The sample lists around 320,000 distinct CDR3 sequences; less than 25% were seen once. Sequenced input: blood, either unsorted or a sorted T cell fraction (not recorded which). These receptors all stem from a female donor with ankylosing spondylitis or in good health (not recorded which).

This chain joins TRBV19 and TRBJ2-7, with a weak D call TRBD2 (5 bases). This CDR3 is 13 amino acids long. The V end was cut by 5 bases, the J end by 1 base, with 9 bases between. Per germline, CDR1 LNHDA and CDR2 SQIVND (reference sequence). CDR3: CASSWRGSYEQYF. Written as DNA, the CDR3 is TGTGCCAGTAGTTGGCGAGGGTCCTACGAGCAGTACTTC.

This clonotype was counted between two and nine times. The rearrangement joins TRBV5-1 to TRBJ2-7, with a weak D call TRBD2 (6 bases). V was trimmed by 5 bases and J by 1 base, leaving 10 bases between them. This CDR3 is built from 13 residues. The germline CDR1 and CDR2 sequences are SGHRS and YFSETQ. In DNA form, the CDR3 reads TGCGCCAGCAGGTCGAGCGGGTCCTACGAGCAGTACTTC. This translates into CASRSSGSYEQYF.

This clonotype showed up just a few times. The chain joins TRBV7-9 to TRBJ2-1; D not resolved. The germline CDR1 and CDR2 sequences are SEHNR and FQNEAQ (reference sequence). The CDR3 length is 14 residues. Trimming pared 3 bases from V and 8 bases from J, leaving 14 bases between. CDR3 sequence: CASSFSGGRDEQFF. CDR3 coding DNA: TGTGCCAGCAGCTTTTCAGGCGGAAGGGATGAGCAGTTCTTC.

Here the CDR3 DNA reads TGTGCCTGGAGTGTTTTGGATGAGCAGTTCTTC. Amino acids: CAWSVLDEQFF. The genes are TRBV30 and TRBJ2-1; no firm D call. This CDR3 is 11 amino acids long. Trimming removed 0 bases at V and 8 bases at J, with 5 bases between. Germline CDR1 GTSNPN, CDR2 SVGIG (reference sequence).

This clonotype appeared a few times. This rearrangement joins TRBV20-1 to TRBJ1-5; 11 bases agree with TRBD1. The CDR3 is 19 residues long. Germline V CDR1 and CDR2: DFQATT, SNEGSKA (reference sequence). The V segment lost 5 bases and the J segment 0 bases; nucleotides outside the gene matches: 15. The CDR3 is CSALGQGARGGYSNQPQHF. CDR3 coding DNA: TGCAGTGCTCTTGGACAGGGGGCAAGGGGGGGTTATAGCAATCAGCCCCAGCATTTT.

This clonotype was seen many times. CDR3 protein: CSVEGLAESLYF. The CDR3 region has the DNA TGCAGCGTTGAAGGACTAGCCGAATCTTTGTATTTT. V usage is TRBV29-1 and J usage is TRBJ2-3; TRBD2 agrees at 7 bases. This CDR3 contains 12 residues. The trim removed 1 base at V and 14 bases at J, leaving 9 bases unmatched. Germline assignment: CDR1 SQVTM and CDR2 ANQGSEA.

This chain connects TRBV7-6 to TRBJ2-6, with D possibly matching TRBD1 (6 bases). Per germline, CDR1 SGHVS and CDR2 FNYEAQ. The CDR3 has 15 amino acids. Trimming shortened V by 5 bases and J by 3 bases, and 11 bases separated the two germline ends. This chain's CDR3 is CASSPRTDGANVLTF. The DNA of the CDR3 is TGTGCCAGCAGCCCCCGGACAGATGGGGCCAACGTCCTGACTTTC.

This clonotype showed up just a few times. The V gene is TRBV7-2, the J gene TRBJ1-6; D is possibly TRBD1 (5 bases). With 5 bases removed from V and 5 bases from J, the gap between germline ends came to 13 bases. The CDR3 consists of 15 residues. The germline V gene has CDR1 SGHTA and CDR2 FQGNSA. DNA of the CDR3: TGTGCCAGCAGCCCTAGGACACCAGATAATTCACCCCTCCACTTT. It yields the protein CASSPRTPDNSPLHF.

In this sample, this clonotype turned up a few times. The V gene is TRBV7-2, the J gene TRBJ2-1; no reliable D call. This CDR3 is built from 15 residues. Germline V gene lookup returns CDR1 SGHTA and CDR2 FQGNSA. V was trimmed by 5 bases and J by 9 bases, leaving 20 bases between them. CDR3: CASSPLEPPIGEQFF. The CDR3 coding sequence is TGTGCCAGCAGCCCCCTTGAACCACCTATCGGTGAGCAGTTCTTC.

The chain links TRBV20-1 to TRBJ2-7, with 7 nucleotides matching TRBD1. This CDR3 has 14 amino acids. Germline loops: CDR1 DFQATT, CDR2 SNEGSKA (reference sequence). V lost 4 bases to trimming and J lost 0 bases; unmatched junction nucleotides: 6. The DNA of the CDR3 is TGCAGTGCTACATACAGGGGTCTCTCCTACGAGCAGTACTTC. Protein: CSATYRGLSYEQYF.

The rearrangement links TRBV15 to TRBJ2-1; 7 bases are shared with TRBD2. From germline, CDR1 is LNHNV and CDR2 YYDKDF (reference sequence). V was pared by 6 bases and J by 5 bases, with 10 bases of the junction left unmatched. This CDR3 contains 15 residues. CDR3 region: CATRRAGGSNNEQFF. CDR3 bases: TGTGCCACCAGAAGGGCAGGCGGGAGTAACAATGAGCAGTTCTTC.

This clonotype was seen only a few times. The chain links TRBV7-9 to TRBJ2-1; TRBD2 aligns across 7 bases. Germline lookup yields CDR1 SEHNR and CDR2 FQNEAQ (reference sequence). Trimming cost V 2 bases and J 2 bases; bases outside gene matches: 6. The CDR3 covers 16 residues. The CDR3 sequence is CASSLSGGPPYNEQFF. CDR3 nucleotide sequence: TGTGCCAGCAGCTTATCGGGAGGCCCACCCTACAATGAGCAGTTCTTC.

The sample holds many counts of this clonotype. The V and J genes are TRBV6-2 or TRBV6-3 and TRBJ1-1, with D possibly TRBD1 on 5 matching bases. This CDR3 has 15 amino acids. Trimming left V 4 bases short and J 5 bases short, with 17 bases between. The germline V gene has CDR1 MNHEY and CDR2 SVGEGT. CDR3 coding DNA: TGTGCCAGCAGTTCCCACGGAGGGGCGAGGACTGAAGCTTTCTTT. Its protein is CASSSHGGARTEAFF.

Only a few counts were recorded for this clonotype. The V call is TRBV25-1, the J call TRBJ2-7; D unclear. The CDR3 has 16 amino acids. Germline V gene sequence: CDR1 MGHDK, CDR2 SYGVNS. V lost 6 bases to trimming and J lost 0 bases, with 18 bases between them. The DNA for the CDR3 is TGTGCCAGCAGCCCCGGAGACGTACGTAGCTCCTACGAGCAGTACTTC. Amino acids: CASSPGDVRSSYEQYF.

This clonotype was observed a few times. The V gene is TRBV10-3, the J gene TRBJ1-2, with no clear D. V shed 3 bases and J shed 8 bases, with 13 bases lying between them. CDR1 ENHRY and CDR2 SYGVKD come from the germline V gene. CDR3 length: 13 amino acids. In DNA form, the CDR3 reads TGTGCCATCAGTGATATCGGGAGTACCGGCTACACCTTC. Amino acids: CAISDIGSTGYTF.

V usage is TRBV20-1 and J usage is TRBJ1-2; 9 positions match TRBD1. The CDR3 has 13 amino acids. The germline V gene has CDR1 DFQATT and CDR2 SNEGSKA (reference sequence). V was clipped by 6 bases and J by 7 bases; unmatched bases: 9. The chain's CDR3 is CSALTGGIGGYTF. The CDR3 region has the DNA TGCAGTGCCTTAACAGGGGGCATTGGTGGCTACACCTTC.

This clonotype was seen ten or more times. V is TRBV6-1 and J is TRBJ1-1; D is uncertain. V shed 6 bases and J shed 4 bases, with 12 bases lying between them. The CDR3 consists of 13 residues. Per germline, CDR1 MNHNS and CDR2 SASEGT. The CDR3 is CASSLWSSTEAFF. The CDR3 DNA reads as TGTGCCAGCAGCCTATGGAGCAGCACTGAAGCTTTCTTT.

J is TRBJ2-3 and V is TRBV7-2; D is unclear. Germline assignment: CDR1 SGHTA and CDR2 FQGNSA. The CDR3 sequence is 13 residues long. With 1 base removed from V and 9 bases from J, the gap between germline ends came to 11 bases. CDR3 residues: CASSLGGLNTQYF. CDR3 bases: TGTGCCAGCAGCTTAGGAGGCTTGAACACGCAGTATTTT.

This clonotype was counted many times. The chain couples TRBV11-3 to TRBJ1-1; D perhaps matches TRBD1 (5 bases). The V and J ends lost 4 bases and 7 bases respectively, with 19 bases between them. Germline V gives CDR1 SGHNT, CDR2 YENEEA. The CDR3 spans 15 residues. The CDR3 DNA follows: TGTGCCAGCAGCTCTTCGGGAAGGGGCACCCATGAAGCTTTCTTT. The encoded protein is CASSSSGRGTHEAFF.

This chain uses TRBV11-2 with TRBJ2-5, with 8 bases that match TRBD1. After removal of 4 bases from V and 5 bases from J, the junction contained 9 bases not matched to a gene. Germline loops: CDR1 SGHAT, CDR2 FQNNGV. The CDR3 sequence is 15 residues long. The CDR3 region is CASSSTRGLGETQYF. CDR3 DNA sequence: TGTGCCAGCAGCTCGACCAGGGGGCTTGGGGAGACCCAGTACTTC.

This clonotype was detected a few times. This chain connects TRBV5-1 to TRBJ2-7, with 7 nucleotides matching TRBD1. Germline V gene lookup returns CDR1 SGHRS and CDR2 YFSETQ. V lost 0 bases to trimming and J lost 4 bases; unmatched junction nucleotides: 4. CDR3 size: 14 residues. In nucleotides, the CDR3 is TGCGCCAGCAGCTTGGCCGCCAGGGGGTACGAGCAGTACTTC. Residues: CASSLAARGYEQYF.

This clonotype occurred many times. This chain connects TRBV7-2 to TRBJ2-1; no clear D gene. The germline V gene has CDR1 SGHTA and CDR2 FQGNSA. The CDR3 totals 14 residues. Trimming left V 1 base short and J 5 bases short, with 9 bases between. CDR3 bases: TGTGCCAGCAGCTTAGTTGCAGGTCACAATGAGCAGTTCTTC. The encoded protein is CASSLVAGHNEQFF.

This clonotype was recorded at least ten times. CDR3 nucleotide sequence: TGTGCCAGCGGCTCTGGCACAGATACGCAGTATTTT. This sequence encodes CASGSGTDTQYF. The rearrangement joins TRBV14 to TRBJ2-3; D is unresolved. V was shortened by 8 bases and J by 1 base, with 7 bases between the two germline ends. Germline lookup yields CDR1 SGHDN and CDR2 FVKESK. The length of the CDR3 is 12 residues.

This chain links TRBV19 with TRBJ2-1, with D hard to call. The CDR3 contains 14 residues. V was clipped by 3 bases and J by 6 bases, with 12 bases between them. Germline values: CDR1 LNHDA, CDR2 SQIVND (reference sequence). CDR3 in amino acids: CASSIRRAANEQFF. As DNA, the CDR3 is TGTGCCAGTAGTATCAGGAGAGCCGCCAATGAGCAGTTCTTC.

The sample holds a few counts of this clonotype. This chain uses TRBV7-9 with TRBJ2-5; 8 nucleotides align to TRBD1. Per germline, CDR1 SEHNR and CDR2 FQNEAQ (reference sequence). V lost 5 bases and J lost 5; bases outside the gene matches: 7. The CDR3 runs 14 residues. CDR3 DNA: TGTGCCAGCAGCCTCACCGACAGGGGTGAGACCCAGTACTTC. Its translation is CASSLTDRGETQYF. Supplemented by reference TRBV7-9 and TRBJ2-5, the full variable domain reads DTGVSQNPRHKITKRGQNVTFRCDPISEHNRLYWYRQTLGQGPEFLTYFQNEAQLEKSRLLSDRFSAERPKGSFSTLEIQRTEQGDSAMYLCASSLTDRGETQYFGPGTRLLVL.

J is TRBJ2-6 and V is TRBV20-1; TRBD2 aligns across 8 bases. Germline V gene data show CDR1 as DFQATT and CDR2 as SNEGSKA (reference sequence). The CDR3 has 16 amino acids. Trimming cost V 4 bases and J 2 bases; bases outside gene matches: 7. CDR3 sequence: CSAIDGRAAGANVLTF. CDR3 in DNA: TGCAGTGCTATCGACGGGAGGGCTGCTGGGGCCAACGTCCTGACTTTC.